Following are 8 T cell receptor beta chains from one sample sequenced in a study of cytomegalovirus exposure and HLA in healthy donors. PCR involved 60 Vbeta and 13 Jbeta primers. The table came from immunoSEQ multiplex PCR; TCRdb's copy has only in-frame clones and leaves some out. The sample consists of 100,000 to 150,000 clones, about 15% of them appearing once. The sample was PBMCs. Source of these receptors: a female donor in good health and CMV-seropositive.

This chain uses TRBV2 with TRBJ1-1, with 7 positions matching TRBD1. The CDR3 totals 13 residues. The ends lost 9 bases at V and 4 bases at J; junction bases unmatched: 8. Germline CDR1 reads SNHLY; CDR2 reads FYNNEI. The CDR3 nucleotides are TGTGCCAGTCCGGGACAGCAGGCCACTGAAGCTTTCTTT. It codes for CASPGQQATEAFF. Based on the CDR3 plus reference TRBV2 and TRBJ1-1, the full variable domain is EPEVTQTPSHQVTQMGQEVILRCVPISNHLYFYWYRQILGQKVEFLVSFYNNEISEKSEIFDDQFSVERPDGSNFTLKIRSTKLEDSAMYFCASPGQQATEAFFGQGTRLTVV.

V gene TRBV27 combines with J gene TRBJ2-5; no definite D call. The J call is in doubt because the DNA end fits TRBJ2-7 better. The germline V gene encodes CDR1 MNHEY and CDR2 SMNVEV (reference sequence). This CDR3 region has 12 residues. CDR3: CASSPNSYEQYF. In DNA form, the CDR3 reads TGTGCCAGCAGTCCTAATTCCTACGAGCAGTACTTC.

The genes are TRBV19 and TRBJ1-2, with a weak D call TRBD1 (5 bases). Germline CDR1 is LNHDA and CDR2 is SQIVND (reference sequence). Trimming removed 2 bases at V and 6 bases at J, with 10 bases between. This CDR3 has 13 amino acids. The CDR3 DNA is TGTGCCAGTAGTATATGGACAAGTCATGGCTACACCTTC. It translates to CASSIWTSHGYTF.

This clone has only a few counts. The gene calls are TRBV28 and TRBJ1-1, with D possibly being TRBD1 (6 bases). The V gene's germline CDR1 is MDHEN and CDR2 SYDVKM. Trimming left V 4 bases short and J 0 bases short, with 15 bases between. This CDR3 is 16 amino acids long. In nucleotides, the CDR3 is TGTGCCAGCAGTTCCTTTACAGGGATAGTGAACACTGAAGCTTTCTTT. Its translation: CASSSFTGIVNTEAFF.

This clone is a singleton in its sample. V is TRBV11-2 and J is TRBJ2-1; possibly TRBD1 for D (5 bases). Per the germline V gene, CDR1 is SGHAT and CDR2 is FQNNGV. V was shortened by 5 bases and J by 0 bases, with 20 bases between the two germline ends. The CDR3 has 18 amino acids. The CDR3 DNA reads as TGTGCCAGCAGCCCTCGGGTGGGCGGACAAAGCTCCTACAATGAGCAGTTCTTC. It codes for CASSPRVGGQSSYNEQFF.

The chain carries TRBV5-6 and TRBJ1-4; D uncertain. This CDR3 spans 13 amino acids. V lost 1 base to trimming and J lost 7 bases, with 8 bases between them. The V gene's germline CDR1 is SGHDT and CDR2 YYEEEE. CDR3 coding DNA: TGTGCCAGCAGCTTGTTCGCGGGTGAAAAACTGTTTTTT. Translation: CASSLFAGEKLFF.

The genes are TRBV29-1 and TRBJ2-3; the match to TRBD2 covers 11 bases. This CDR3 comprises 15 residues. CDR1 SQVTM and CDR2 ANQGSEA come from the germline V gene. V was pared by 3 bases and J by 0 bases, with 2 bases of the junction left unmatched. The CDR3 DNA is TGCAGCGTTGATACTAGCGGGAGAAGCACAGATACGCAGTATTTT. Translation gives CSVDTSGRSTDTQYF.

In DNA form, the CDR3 reads TGTGCCTGGAGTTTTATTAGCACAGATACGCAGTATTTT. This encodes CAWSFISTDTQYF. This sequence joins TRBV30 and TRBJ2-3; no reliable D call. Germline V gene data show CDR1 as GTSNPN and CDR2 as SVGIG (reference sequence). Deletions cut 2 bases from V and 0 bases from J, with 6 bases between. CDR3 length equals 13 residues.